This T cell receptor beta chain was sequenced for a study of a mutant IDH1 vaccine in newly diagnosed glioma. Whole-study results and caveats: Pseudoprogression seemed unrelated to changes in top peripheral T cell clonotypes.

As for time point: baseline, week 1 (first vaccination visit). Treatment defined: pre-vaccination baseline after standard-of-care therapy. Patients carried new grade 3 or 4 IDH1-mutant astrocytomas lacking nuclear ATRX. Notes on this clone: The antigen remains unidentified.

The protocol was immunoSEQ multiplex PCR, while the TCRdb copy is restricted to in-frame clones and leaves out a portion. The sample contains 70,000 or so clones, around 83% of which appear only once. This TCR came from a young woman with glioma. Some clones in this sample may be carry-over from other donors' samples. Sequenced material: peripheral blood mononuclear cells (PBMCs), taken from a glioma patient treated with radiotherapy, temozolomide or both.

CDR3 nucleotides: TGTGCCAGCAGCCCTACTAGAGCCTCCTACGAGCAGTACTTC. It yields the protein CASSPTRASYEQYF. This chain joins TRBV9 and TRBJ2-7; tentatively, D is TRBD2 (5 bases). V lost 4 bases, J lost 0 bases, and 11 bases lay in between. Germline CDR1 and CDR2: SGDLS and YYNGEE. This CDR3 is built from 14 residues.